Listed below are T cell receptor beta chains from one sample, sequenced in a study of cytomegalovirus exposure and HLA in healthy donors. Measured with immunoSEQ multiplex PCR; TCRdb has only the in-frame clones, and not every one. The sample records approximately 150,000 clones, 65% to 85% being singletons. The material sequenced was PBMCs. Every receptor here comes from a woman aged 40 to 50 in good health and CMV-seropositive. Both conserved end residues are part of each CDR3. The D gene is left open where the match is weak.

TRBJ2-5 TRBV19 . CASGYSHKVKTQYF
TRBJ1-4 TRBV27 . CASSSGTTSEKLFF
TRBJ2-3 TRBV19 . CASSPVLAYSDTQYF
TRBJ2-3 TRBV7-2 . CASSFKDTQYF
TRBJ2-5 TRBV7-8 TRBD2 CASSLALAGGPSQETQYF
TRBJ2-3 TRBV21-1 . CASSLPTDTQYF
TRBJ2-7 TRBV19 . CASRESGTSYEQYF
TRBJ2-5 TRBV6-5 TRBD2 CASSYRGGAGETQYF
TRBJ2-6 TRBV19 . CASNQGGGANVLTF
TRBJ2-5 TRBV6-5 . CASSYGGTIETQYF
TRBJ1-1 TRBV14 . CASIETGGAVGTEAFF
TRBJ2-2 TRBV10-3 TRBD2 CAISPGLAENTGELFF
TRBJ2-5 TRBV25-1 TRBD1 CASSGQGLQETQYF
TRBJ2-1 TRBV5-8 TRBD1 CASSPSRPGQGANEQFF
TRBJ1-6 TRBV7-2 TRBD1 CASSLSGTGGSPLHF
TRBJ2-5 TRBV7-7 . CASSLGHQETQYF
TRBJ2-3 TRBV10-3 TRBD2 CAISETSGGALADTQYF
TRBJ2-1 TRBV9 TRBD2 CASSVGLAGNNEQFF
TRBJ2-3 TRBV4-3 TRBD2 CASSQDRFAGGTDTQYF
TRBJ1-2 TRBV6-6 . CASSYGGDSNYGYTF
TRBJ2-3 TRBV18 TRBD2 CASSPGTSGYTDTQYF
TRBJ1-5 TRBV28 . CASSLSSQPQHF
TRBJ1-2 TRBV7-2 TRBD1 CASSLGRGANYGYTF
TRBJ2-7 TRBV6-1 . CASSEWENLSYEQYF
TRBJ1-2 TRBV6-5 TRBD1 CASSQGQGEVYGYTF
TRBJ1-6 TRBV9 . CASSPRGQKIYNSPLHF
TRBJ1-2 TRBV13 . CASSLSRGAADTDGYTF
TRBJ2-2 TRBV2 TRBD2 CASRGGTSTGELFF
TRBJ2-3 TRBV6-5 TRBD2 CASRLAGGDTQYF
TRBJ1-6 TRBV7-2 TRBD1 CASSLLKQGNRSPLHF
TRBJ1-1 TRBV6-6 . CASFTGANTEAFF
TRBJ2-6 TRBV2 . CASSDRGSGANVLTF
TRBJ2-5 TRBV18 TRBD2 CASSPPGLAGEETQYF
TRBJ2-7 TRBV7-2 . CASSLAGPRQYF
TRBJ1-4 TRBV2 TRBD1 CASSPGTGKANEKLFF
TRBJ2-5 TRBV5-4 . CASSFEGVRAQYF
TRBJ2-7 TRBV6-1 . CASIDRSGSYEQYF
TRBJ1-5 TRBV7-2 TRBD1 CASSQGGWSNQPQHF
TRBJ2-5 TRBV25-1 . CASKDYQTQYF
TRBJ2-1 TRBV11-3 . CASTPGNEQFF
TRBJ2-7 TRBV7-9 . CASSLAGGYEQYF
TRBJ2-5 TRBV19 TRBD1 CASRSTGDEQYF
TRBJ1-1 TRBV7-2 TRBD1 CASSDDGTGVTEAFF
TRBJ2-1 TRBV19 TRBD1 CASSLLSGTGAEEQFF
TRBJ2-7 TRBV28 . CASSPTDSGSPYEQYF
TRBJ2-7 TRBV7-8 TRBD2 CASSPLAGVLYEQYF
TRBJ1-4 TRBV10-3 . CAISETTGRAEKLFF
TRBJ1-4 TRBV7-2 . CASSLKLTLGEKLFF
TRBJ1-2 TRBV7-9 TRBD1 CASSLSAGGLNGYTF
TRBJ2-1 TRBV11-2 . CASTGRTSSSYNEQFF
TRBJ2-1 TRBV29-1 . CSALQSGYNEQFF
TRBJ1-6 TRBV7-2 . CASSLEAAKPLHF